This T cell receptor (beta chain) was captured in a study of low-dose radiotherapy and immunotherapy resistance in tumors. cDNA synthesis used a TRAV/TRBV-specific primer set for both chains. Amplification, which lasted 15 to 20 PCR cycles, used a constant-region primer and V-primer adapter to amplify TCRs. TCRdb re-called the reads through MiXCR, storing one row per CDR3 protein. The sample has some 57,000 distinct CDR3 sequences, under 30% seen once; the top ten hold 6.5% to 7%. This clonotype was counted ten times or more. Stated time point: after trial treatment. Treatment denoted: LDRT plus nivolumab, ipilimumab, low-dose cyclophosphamide and aspirin (RACIN trial). The CDR3 covers 13 residues. Germline V gene lookup returns CDR1 MNHNY and CDR2 SVGAGI (reference sequence). V gave up 5 bases and J gave up 6 bases, with 14 bases separating them.

This chain connects TRBV6-6 to TRBJ2-7, with unresolved D. The TCR originated in a male donor with prostate cancer. The material was PBMCs, obtained after low-dose radiotherapy plus immunotherapy. CDR3 nucleotide sequence: TGTGCCAGCAGTCTCACGGGTGAGCGCGAGCAGTACTTC. Its protein product is CASSLTGEREQYF.